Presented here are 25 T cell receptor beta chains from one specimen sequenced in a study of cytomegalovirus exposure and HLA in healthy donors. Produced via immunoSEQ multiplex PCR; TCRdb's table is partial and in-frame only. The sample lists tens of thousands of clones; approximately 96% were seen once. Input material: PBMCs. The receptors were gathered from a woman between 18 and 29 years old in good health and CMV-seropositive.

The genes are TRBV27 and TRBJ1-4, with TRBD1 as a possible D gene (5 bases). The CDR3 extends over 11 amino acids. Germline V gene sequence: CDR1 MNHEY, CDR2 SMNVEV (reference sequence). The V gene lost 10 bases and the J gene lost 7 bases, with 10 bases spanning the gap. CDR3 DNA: TGTGCCACCCGACAGTTTGAAAAACTGTTTTTT. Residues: CATRQFEKLFF.

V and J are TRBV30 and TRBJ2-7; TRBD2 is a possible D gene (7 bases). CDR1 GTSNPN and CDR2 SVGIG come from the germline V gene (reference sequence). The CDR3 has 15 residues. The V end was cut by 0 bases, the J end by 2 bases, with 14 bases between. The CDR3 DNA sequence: TGTGCCTGGAGTGTACTCGGGGGGCTGACCTACGAGCAGTACTTC. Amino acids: CAWSVLGGLTYEQYF.

The DNA for the CDR3 is TGTGCCAGCAGCTCCCGACAGGAACGCTCCTACGAGCAGTACTTC. Protein product: CASSSRQERSYEQYF. The chain carries TRBV7-2 and TRBJ2-7; TRBD1 might be the D (6 bases). The V end lost 4 bases, the J end lost 0 bases, and 13 bases lay between the germline ends. CDR1 is SGHTA and CDR2 is FQGNSA in the germline V gene. This CDR3 is 15 amino acids long.

CDR3 region: CSVQYSGANVLTF. CDR3 sequence (DNA): TGCAGCGTTCAGTACTCTGGGGCCAACGTCCTGACTTTC. This rearrangement joins TRBV29-1 to TRBJ2-6; D is uncertain. Germline-derived CDR1 and CDR2 are SQVTM and ANQGSEA. V lost 5 bases and J lost 0, with 5 bases in between. The CDR3 length is 13 residues.

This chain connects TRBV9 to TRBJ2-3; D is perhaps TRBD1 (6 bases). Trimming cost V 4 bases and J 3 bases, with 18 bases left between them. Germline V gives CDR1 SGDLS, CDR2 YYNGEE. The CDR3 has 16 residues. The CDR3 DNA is TGTGCCAGCAGCCCCGTCCCACAAAGGGGGACAGATACGCAGTATTTT. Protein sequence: CASSPVPQRGTDTQYF.

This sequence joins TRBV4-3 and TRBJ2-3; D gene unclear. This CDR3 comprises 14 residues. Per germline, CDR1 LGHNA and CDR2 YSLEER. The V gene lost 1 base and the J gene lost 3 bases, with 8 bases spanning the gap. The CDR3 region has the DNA TGCGCCAGCAGCCAAGCCCTAATAACAGATACGCAGTATTTT. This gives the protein CASSQALITDTQYF.

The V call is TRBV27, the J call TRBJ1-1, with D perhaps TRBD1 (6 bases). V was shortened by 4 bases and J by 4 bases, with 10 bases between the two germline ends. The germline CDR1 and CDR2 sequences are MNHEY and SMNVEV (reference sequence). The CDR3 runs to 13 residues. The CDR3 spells CASSSRDTTEAFF. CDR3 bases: TGTGCCAGCAGTTCCCGGGACACCACTGAAGCTTTCTTT.

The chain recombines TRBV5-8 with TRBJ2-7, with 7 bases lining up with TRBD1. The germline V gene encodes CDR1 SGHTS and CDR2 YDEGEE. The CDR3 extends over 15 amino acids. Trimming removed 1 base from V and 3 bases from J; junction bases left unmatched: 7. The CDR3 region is CASSLSRGLGYEQYF. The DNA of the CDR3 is TGTGCCAGCAGCTTGTCAAGGGGGCTGGGCTACGAGCAGTACTTC.

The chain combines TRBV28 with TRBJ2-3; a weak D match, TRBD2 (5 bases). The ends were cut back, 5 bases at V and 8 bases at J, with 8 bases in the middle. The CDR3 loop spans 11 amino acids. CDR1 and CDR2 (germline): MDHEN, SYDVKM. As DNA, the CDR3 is TGTGCCAGCAGTCGGACTTTTACGCAGTATTTT. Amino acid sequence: CASSRTFTQYF. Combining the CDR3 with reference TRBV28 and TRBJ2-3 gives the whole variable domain DVKVTQSSRYLVKRTGEKVFLECVQDMDHENMFWYRQDPGLGLRLIYFSYDVKMKEKGDIPEGYSVSREKKERFSLILESASTNQTSMYLCASSRTFTQYFGPGTRLTVL.

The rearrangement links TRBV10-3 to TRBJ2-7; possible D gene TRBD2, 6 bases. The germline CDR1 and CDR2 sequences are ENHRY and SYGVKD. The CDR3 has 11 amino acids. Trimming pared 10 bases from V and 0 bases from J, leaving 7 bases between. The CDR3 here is CATGGSYEQYF. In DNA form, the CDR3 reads TGTGCCACCGGGGGCTCCTACGAGCAGTACTTC.

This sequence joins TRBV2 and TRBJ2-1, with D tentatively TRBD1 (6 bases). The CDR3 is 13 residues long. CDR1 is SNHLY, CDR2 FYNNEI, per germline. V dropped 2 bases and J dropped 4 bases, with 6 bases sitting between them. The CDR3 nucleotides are TGTGCCAGCAGTGAAACAGGGTACAATGAGCAGTTCTTC. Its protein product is CASSETGYNEQFF.

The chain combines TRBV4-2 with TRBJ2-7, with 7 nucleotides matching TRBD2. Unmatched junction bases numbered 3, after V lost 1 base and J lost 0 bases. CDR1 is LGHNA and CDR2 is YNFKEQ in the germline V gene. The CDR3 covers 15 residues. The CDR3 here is CASSQGGGSSYEQYF. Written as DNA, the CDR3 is TGTGCCAGCAGCCAAGGGGGCGGGAGCTCCTACGAGCAGTACTTC.

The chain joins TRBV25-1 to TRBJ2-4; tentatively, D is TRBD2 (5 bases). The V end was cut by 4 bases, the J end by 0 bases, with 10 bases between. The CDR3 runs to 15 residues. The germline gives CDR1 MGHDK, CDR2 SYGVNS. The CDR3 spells CASSGRTLAKNIQYF. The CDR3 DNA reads TGTGCCAGCAGTGGACGGACTCTAGCCAAAAACATTCAGTACTTC.

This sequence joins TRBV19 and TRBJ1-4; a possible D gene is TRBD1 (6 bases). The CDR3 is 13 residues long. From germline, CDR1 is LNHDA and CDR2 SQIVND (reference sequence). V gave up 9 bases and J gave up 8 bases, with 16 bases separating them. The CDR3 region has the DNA TGTGCCAGCGCCCCTACAGGGTGGGAAAAACTGTTTTTT. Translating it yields CASAPTGWEKLFF.

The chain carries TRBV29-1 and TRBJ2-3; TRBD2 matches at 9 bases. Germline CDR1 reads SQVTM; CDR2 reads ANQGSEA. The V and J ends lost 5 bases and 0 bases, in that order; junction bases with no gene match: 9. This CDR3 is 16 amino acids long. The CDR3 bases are TGCAGCGTTCCTTGGTTAGCGGGAGTGAGCACAGATACGCAGTATTTT. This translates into CSVPWLAGVSTDTQYF.

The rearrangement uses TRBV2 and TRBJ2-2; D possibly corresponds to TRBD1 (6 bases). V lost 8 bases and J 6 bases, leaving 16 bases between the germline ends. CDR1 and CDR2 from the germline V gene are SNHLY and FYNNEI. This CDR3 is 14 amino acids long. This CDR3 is CASQMEQGPGELFF. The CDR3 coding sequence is TGTGCCAGCCAAATGGAACAGGGCCCCGGGGAGCTGTTTTTT.

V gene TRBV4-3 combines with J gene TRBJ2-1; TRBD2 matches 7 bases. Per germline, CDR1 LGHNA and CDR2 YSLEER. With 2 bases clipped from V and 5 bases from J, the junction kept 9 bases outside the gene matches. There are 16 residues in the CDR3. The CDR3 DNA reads TGCGCCAGCAGCCAATCACTGGGTGGGGGGGACAATGAGCAGTTCTTC. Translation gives CASSQSLGGGDNEQFF.

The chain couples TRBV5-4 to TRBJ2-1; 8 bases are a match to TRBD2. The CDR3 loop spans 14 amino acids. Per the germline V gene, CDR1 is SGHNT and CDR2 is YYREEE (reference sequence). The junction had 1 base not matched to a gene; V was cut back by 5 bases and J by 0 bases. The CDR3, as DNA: TGTGCCAGCAGAGCGGGAGACTCCTACAATGAGCAGTTCTTC. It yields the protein CASRAGDSYNEQFF.

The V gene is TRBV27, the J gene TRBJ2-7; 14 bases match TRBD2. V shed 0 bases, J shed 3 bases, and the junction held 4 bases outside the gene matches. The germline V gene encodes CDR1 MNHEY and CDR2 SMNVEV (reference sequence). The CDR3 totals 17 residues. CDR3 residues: CASSLSFGTSGSYEQYF. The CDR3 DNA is TGTGCCAGCAGTTTATCTTTTGGGACTAGCGGGAGCTACGAGCAGTACTTC.

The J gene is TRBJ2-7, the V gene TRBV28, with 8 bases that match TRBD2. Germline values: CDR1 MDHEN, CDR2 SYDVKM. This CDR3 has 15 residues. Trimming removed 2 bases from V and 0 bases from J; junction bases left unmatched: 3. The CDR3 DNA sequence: TGTGCCAGCAGTTTAGCGGGAGGTCTCTCCTACGAGCAGTACTTC. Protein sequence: CASSLAGGLSYEQYF.

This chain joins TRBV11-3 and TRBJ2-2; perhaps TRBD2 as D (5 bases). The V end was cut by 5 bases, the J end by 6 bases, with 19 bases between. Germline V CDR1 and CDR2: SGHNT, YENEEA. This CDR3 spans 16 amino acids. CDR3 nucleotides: TGTGCCAGCAGCCCTCAATCGGGATTTCGGGCCGGGGAGCTGTTTTTT. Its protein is CASSPQSGFRAGELFF.

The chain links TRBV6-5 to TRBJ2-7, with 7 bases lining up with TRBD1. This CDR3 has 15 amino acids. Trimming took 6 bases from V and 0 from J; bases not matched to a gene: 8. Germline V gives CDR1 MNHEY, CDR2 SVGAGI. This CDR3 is CASRLQGPSSYEQYF. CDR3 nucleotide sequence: TGTGCCAGCAGACTACAGGGGCCCAGCTCCTACGAGCAGTACTTC.

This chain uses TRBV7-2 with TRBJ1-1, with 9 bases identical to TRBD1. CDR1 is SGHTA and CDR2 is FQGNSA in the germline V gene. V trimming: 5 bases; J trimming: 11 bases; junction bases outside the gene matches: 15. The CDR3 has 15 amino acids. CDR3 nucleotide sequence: TGTGCCAGCAGCCCGACCCCGGGACAGGGATATGGGGCTTTCTTT. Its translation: CASSPTPGQGYGAFF.

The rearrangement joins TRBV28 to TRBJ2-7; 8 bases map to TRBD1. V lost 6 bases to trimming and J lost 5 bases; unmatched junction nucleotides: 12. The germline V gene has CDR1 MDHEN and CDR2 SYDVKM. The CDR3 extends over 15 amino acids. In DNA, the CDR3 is TGTGCCAGCAGACAAGGAACAGGGGGAGCCGACGAGCAGTACTTC. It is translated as CASRQGTGGADEQYF.

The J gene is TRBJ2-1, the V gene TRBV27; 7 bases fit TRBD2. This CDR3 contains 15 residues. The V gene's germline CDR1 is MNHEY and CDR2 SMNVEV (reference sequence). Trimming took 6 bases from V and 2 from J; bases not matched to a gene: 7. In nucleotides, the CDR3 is TGTGCCAGCAGGCTATGGGAGGGCGCCTACAATGAGCAGTTCTTC. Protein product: CASRLWEGAYNEQFF.